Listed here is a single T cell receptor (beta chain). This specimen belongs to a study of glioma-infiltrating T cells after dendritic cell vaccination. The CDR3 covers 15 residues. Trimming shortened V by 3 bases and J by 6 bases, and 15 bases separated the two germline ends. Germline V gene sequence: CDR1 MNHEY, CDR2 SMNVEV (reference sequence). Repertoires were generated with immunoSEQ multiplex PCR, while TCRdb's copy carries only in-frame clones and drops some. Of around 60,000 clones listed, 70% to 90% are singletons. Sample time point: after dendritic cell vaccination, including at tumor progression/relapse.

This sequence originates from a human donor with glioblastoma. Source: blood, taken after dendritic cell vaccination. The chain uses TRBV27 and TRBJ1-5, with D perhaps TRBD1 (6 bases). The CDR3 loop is CASSLSPRGGQPQHF. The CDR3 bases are TGTGCCAGCAGTTTGTCCCCAAGGGGGGGTCAGCCCCAGCATTTT.